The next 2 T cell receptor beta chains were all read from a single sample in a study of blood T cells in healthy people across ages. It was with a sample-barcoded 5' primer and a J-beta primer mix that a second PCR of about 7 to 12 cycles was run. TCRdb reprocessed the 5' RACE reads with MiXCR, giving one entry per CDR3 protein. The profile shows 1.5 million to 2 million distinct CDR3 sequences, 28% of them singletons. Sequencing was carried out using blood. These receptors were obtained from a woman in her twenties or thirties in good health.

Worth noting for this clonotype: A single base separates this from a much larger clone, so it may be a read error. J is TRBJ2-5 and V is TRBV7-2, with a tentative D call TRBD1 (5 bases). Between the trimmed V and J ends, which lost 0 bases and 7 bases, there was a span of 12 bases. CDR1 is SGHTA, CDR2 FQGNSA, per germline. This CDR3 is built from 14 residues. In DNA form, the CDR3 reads TGTGCCAGCAGCTTAGCTCAGGGTGGGGCGACCCAGTACTTC. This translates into CASSLAQGGATQYF.

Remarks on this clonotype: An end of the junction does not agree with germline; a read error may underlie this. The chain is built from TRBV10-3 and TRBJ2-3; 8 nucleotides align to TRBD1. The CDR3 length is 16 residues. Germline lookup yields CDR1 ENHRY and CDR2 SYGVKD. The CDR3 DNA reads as TGTACCATCACCCTGGGACAGGATCCTAGCACAGATACGCAGTATTTT. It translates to CTITLGQDPSTDTQYF.